This is a list of T cell receptor beta chains from one sample in a study of blood T cell repertoires in COVID-19. Here immunoSEQ multiplex PCR was the method, and the copy in TCRdb shows in-frame clones only, minus some. The data show around 270,000 clones, with roughly 91% seen just once and roughly 5% held by the top ten. Sequencing used peripheral blood. The receptors shown here come from a middle-aged man with acute or convalescent COVID-19. CDR3s include the opening cysteine and the closing phenylalanine or tryptophan. The D gene is left open where the match is weak. Expanded clones are given a class, and other clones once, few, many or no size at all.

abundance: -
v_gene: TRBV28
j_gene: TRBJ2-1
d_gene: TRBD2
CDR3aa: CASNPSGGSSYNEQFF
CDR3nt: TGTGCCAGCAATCCAAGCGGGGGGAGCTCCTACAATGAGCAGTTCTTC

abundance: -
v_gene: TRBV7-9
j_gene: TRBJ1-1
d_gene: -
CDR3aa: CASALPPRGEAFF
CDR3nt: TGTGCCAGTGCACTTCCCCCAAGGGGCGAAGCTTTCTTT

abundance: -
v_gene: TRBV2
j_gene: TRBJ1-2
d_gene: TRBD1
CDR3aa: CASMEDRTNYGYTF
CDR3nt: TGTGCCAGCATGGAGGACAGGACTAACTATGGCTACACCTTC

abundance: -
v_gene: TRBV9
j_gene: TRBJ2-3
d_gene: TRBD2
CDR3aa: CASSVLAGATDTQYF
CDR3nt: TGTGCCAGCAGCGTACTAGCGGGAGCCACAGATACGCAGTATTTT

abundance: -
v_gene: TRBV25-1
j_gene: TRBJ1-1
d_gene: -
CDR3aa: CASSYMNTEAFF
CDR3nt: TGTGCCAGCAGTTATATGAACACTGAAGCTTTCTTT

abundance: few
v_gene: TRBV20-1
j_gene: TRBJ1-2
d_gene: -
CDR3aa: CSALVNYGYTF
CDR3nt: TGCAGTGCCCTAGTAAACTATGGCTACACCTTC

abundance: -
v_gene: TRBV6-5
j_gene: TRBJ2-2
d_gene: TRBD1
CDR3aa: CASSLGTGGSGELFF
CDR3nt: TGTGCCAGCAGCCTCGGGACAGGGGGTTCCGGGGAGCTGTTTTTT

abundance: -
v_gene: TRBV27
j_gene: TRBJ2-1
d_gene: TRBD1
CDR3aa: CASSLGDSNYNEQFF
CDR3nt: TGTGCCAGCAGTTTAGGGGACAGTAACTACAATGAGCAGTTCTTC

abundance: -
v_gene: TRBV2
j_gene: TRBJ1-1
d_gene: -
CDR3aa: CAGSKGRNTEAFF
CDR3nt: TGTGCCGGTTCAAAGGGGCGAAACACTGAAGCTTTCTTT

abundance: -
v_gene: TRBV28
j_gene: TRBJ1-2
d_gene: -
CDR3aa: CASSLSGNGYTF
CDR3nt: TGTGCCAGCAGTTTAAGCGGGAATGGCTACACCTTC

abundance: -
v_gene: TRBV2
j_gene: TRBJ1-5
d_gene: -
CDR3aa: CASTSALSNQPQHF
CDR3nt: TGTGCCAGCACGAGTGCCTTAAGCAATCAGCCCCAGCATTTT

abundance: few
v_gene: TRBV6-5
j_gene: TRBJ1-2
d_gene: -
CDR3aa: CASNPGGGGVYGYTF
CDR3nt: TGTGCCAGCAATCCCGGTGGGGGGGGAGTGTATGGCTACACCTTC

abundance: -
v_gene: TRBV11-2
j_gene: TRBJ1-1
d_gene: -
CDR3aa: CASSSYRVMNTEAFF
CDR3nt: TGTGCCAGCAGTTCCTACAGGGTCATGAACACTGAAGCTTTCTTT

abundance: -
v_gene: TRBV29-1
j_gene: TRBJ2-1
d_gene: -
CDR3aa: CSVQTVNEQFF
CDR3nt: TGCAGCGTTCAAACAGTTAATGAGCAGTTCTTC

abundance: -
v_gene: TRBV5-8
j_gene: TRBJ1-5
d_gene: -
CDR3aa: CASSLQEDQPQHF
CDR3nt: TGTGCCAGCAGCCTCCAGGAGGATCAGCCCCAGCATTTT

abundance: -
v_gene: TRBV18
j_gene: TRBJ1-6
d_gene: -
CDR3aa: CASSPSPVAGISPLHF
CDR3nt: TGTGCCAGCTCACCATCTCCCGTCGCAGGGATTTCACCCCTCCACTTT

abundance: -
v_gene: TRBV18
j_gene: TRBJ2-3
d_gene: -
CDR3aa: CASSPQRGSTDTQYF
CDR3nt: TGTGCCAGCTCCCCCCAGAGGGGGAGCACAGATACGCAGTATTTT

abundance: -
v_gene: TRBV5-4
j_gene: TRBJ1-2
d_gene: TRBD1
CDR3aa: CASSLDRGGYTF
CDR3nt: TGTGCCAGCAGCCTGGACAGGGGAGGCTACACCTTC

abundance: -
v_gene: TRBV5-4
j_gene: TRBJ2-3
d_gene: TRBD2
CDR3aa: CASSRVLAGGRDTQYF
CDR3nt: TGTGCCAGCAGCCGGGTTCTAGCGGGGGGGAGGGATACGCAGTATTTT

abundance: -
v_gene: TRBV2
j_gene: TRBJ1-6
d_gene: -
CDR3aa: CASSDQDTDNSPLHF
CDR3nt: TGTGCCAGCAGTGACCAGGACACCGACAATTCACCCCTCCACTTT